This T cell receptor beta chain was found in a study of control samples from healthy donors and cancer patients (TCRdb year 2020). V drops 3 bases and J drops 0 bases, leaving 12 bases in between. Sequences LNHDA (CDR1) and SQIVND (CDR2) are obtained from the germline V gene (reference sequence). CDR3 length: 15 amino acids, cysteine to phenylalanine. Just CDR3 DNA is preserved here, 45 bases in frame from base 1. Library preparation employed the immunoSEQ multiplex PCR assay. What TCRdb holds here is the immuneACCESS table cut down to in-frame rearrangements. Part of the clones is not present; checked against another copy, under half of the missing clones reflect an unresolved V gene, and the others are unexplained. The sample table lists fewer than 200,000 clones, nearly 90% of them with a count of one. The leading ten clones occupy around 1.4% of the sample. This clone was counted ten times or more. Its antigen remains undetermined. Base qualities are not recorded, but no much larger clone differs from it by a single base.

Sequenced: blood. This sequence originates from a woman aged 45-65 years in good health. The sequence joins TRBV19 to TRBJ2-7, with the D gene not clear enough to name. At the DNA level, the sequence is TGTGCCAGTAGTATCCGACTCCAAAACTCCTACGAGCAGTACTTC. Translated, it gives CASSIRLQNSYEQYF.